These 4 T cell receptor beta chains were all obtained from the same sample, sequenced in a study of T cells after somatic rescue of genetic block. Generated by immunoSEQ multiplex PCR, the TCRdb table keeps only in-frame clones and is missing some. The sample holds about 70,000 clones, about 92% seen once. The sample comprised peripheral blood mononuclear cells (PBMCs). These receptors were taken from a man in his forties.

In nucleotides, the CDR3 is TGTGCCAGCAGCTTAGTCGTCAGATCTGGGGTTGAAGCTTTCTTT. The encoded protein is CASSLVVRSGVEAFF. The gene calls are TRBV7-9 and TRBJ1-1; D gene ambiguous. Per the germline V gene, CDR1 is SEHNR and CDR2 is FQNEAQ (reference sequence). The CDR3 consists of 15 residues. The ends were cut back, 1 base at V and 7 bases at J, with 16 bases in the middle. The full variable domain, with the rest looked up from reference TRBV7-9 and TRBJ1-1, is DTGVSQNPRHKITKRGQNVTFRCDPISEHNRLYWYRQTLGQGPEFLTYFQNEAQLEKSRLLSDRFSAERPKGSFSTLEIQRTEQGDSAMYLCASSLVVRSGVEAFFGQGTRLTVV.

J is TRBJ2-3 and V is TRBV5-1, with 7 bases that match TRBD2. The CDR3 runs 15 residues. CDR1 is SGHRS, CDR2 YFSETQ, per germline. Trimming removed 0 bases from V and 0 bases from J; junction bases left unmatched: 1. As DNA, the CDR3 is TGCGCCAGCAGCTTGGGTAGCGGGAGCACAGATACGCAGTATTTT. Translation: CASSLGSGSTDTQYF.

The V gene is TRBV7-2, the J gene TRBJ2-7, with TRBD2 identical over 7 bases. Trimming removed 1 base from V and 7 bases from J; junction bases left unmatched: 7. The CDR3 contains 14 residues. Germline V gives CDR1 SGHTA, CDR2 FQGNSA. The CDR3 DNA follows: TGTGCCAGCAGCTTAGAGCGGGGACTCGGGGAGCAGTACTTC. Its translation is CASSLERGLGEQYF.

There are many counts of this clone. The chain carries TRBV5-6 and TRBJ1-2; 10 nucleotides align to TRBD1. The CDR3 covers 15 residues. The germline V gene encodes CDR1 SGHDT and CDR2 YYEEEE. V lost 7 bases to trimming and J lost 0 bases; unmatched junction nucleotides: 6. Here the CDR3 DNA reads TGTGCCAGCGGCCGGGACAGGGGAGCTAACTATGGCTACACCTTC. This sequence encodes CASGRDRGANYGYTF.